These T cell receptor beta chains were read from a single sample in a study of cytomegalovirus exposure and HLA in healthy donors. Assay used: immunoSEQ multiplex PCR; TCRdb lists only in-frame clones, some missing. The data hold about 140,000 clones, with approximately 84% observed a single time. The sample comprised PBMCs. All receptors derive from a man aged 25-45 years in good health and CMV-seropositive. CDR3s include the opening cysteine and the closing phenylalanine or tryptophan. The D gene is left open where the match is weak. Clone size appears in some rows only: once, few, many, or a class for an expanded clone.

size | J | V | length | D | CDR3 | DNA
. | TRBJ2-3 | TRBV12-5 | 11 | . | CASGRGDTQYF | TGTGCTAGTGGTAGGGGGGATACGCAGTATTTT
. | TRBJ2-5 | TRBV4-2 | 15 | . | CASSQAVRDRETQYF | TGTGCCAGCAGCCAAGCGGTGCGGGACCGTGAGACCCAGTACTTC
. | TRBJ2-2 | TRBV2 | 15 | TRBD1 | CASSPDRGRAGELFF | TGTGCCAGCAGTCCCGACAGGGGGCGCGCCGGGGAGCTGTTTTTT
. | TRBJ2-2 | TRBV2 | 15 | . | CASSGGGGNTGELFF | TGTGCCAGCAGTGGCGGGGGCGGTAACACCGGGGAGCTGTTTTTT
. | TRBJ1-5 | TRBV18 | 14 | . | CASSSPYSNQPQHF | TGTGCCAGCTCATCTCCGTATAGCAATCAGCCCCAGCATTTT
. | TRBJ2-2 | TRBV4-1 | 17 | TRBD1 | CASSQGERGRYTGELFF | TGCGCCAGCAGCCAAGGGGAAAGGGGGCGCTACACCGGGGAGCTGTTTTTT
once | TRBJ2-3 | TRBV19 | 13 | TRBD1 | CASRDRITDTQYF | TGTGCCAGCCGGGACAGAATTACAGATACGCAGTATTTT
. | TRBJ2-5 | TRBV25-1 | 15 | TRBD2 | CASPAGRGIQGTQYF | TGTGCCAGCCCTGCGGGGAGGGGCATTCAGGGGACCCAGTACTTC
. | TRBJ1-5 | TRBV19 | 15 | TRBD1 | CASKAGGRSNQPQHF | TGTGCCAGTAAAGCAGGGGGTCGTAGCAATCAGCCCCAGCATTTT
. | TRBJ1-5 | TRBV29-1 | 14 | . | CSGRQTVSNQPQHF | TGCAGCGGCCGACAGACAGTGAGCAATCAGCCCCAGCATTTT
. | TRBJ2-3 | TRBV6-5 | 13 | . | CASSYSTLDTQYF | TGTGCCAGCAGTTACTCTACATTAGATACGCAGTATTTT
once | TRBJ2-7 | TRBV27 | 14 | TRBD2 | CASSPGGASYEQYF | TGTGCCAGCAGTCCGGGGGGGGCTTCCTACGAGCAGTACTTC
. | TRBJ1-1 | TRBV7-2 | 13 | . | CASSRGSDTEAFF | TGTGCCAGCAGCAGAGGTTCGGACACTGAAGCTTTCTTT
few | TRBJ2-6 | TRBV19 | 15 | . | CASREAGAGANVLTF | TGTGCCAGTCGGGAGGCAGGGGCTGGGGCCAACGTCCTGACTTTC
. | TRBJ2-7 | TRBV9 | 15 | . | CASSVSEGSTYEQYF | TGTGCCAGCAGCGTATCGGAGGGCAGCACCTACGAGCAGTACTTC
. | TRBJ2-2 | TRBV6-5 | 14 | . | CASRATGNTGELFF | TGTGCCAGCAGGGCGACAGGGAACACCGGGGAGCTGTTTTTT
. | TRBJ2-1 | TRBV5-8 | 14 | TRBD2 | CASSLVGRASEQFF | TGTGCCAGCAGCTTGGTCGGGAGGGCCAGTGAGCAGTTCTTC
. | TRBJ2-3 | TRBV6-5 | 16 | TRBD1 | CASSSPGQGSPDTQYF | TGTGCCAGCAGTTCCCCGGGACAGGGGAGTCCAGATACGCAGTATTTT
few | TRBJ2-7 | TRBV7-3 | 13 | . | CASSTGLGYEQYF | TGTGCCAGCTCTACAGGGTTGGGCTACGAGCAGTACTTC
. | TRBJ1-1 | TRBV28 | 15 | TRBD1 | CASSLYGTGNTEAFF | TGTGCCAGCAGTTTATACGGGACAGGGAACACTGAAGCTTTCTTT
. | TRBJ2-7 | TRBV4-1 | 17 | . | CASSARGARLGTYEQYF | TGCGCCAGCAGCGCCCGGGGGGCCCGACTAGGTACCTACGAGCAGTACTTC
. | TRBJ1-2 | TRBV7-3 | 16 | TRBD1 | CASSPSGTGDLAGYTF | TGTGCCAGCAGTCCTTCCGGGACAGGGGACCTAGCGGGCTACACCTTC
. | TRBJ2-5 | TRBV7-8 | 13 | . | CASSQAIQETQYF | TGTGCCAGCAGCCAAGCCATCCAAGAGACCCAGTACTTC
once | TRBJ2-1 | TRBV6-1 | 16 | TRBD1 | CASSGQGIMRNNEQFF | TGTGCCAGCAGTGGACAGGGAATTATGAGGAACAATGAGCAGTTCTTC
. | TRBJ2-5 | TRBV9 | 18 | . | CASSASFYNSGAQETQYF | TGTGCCAGCAGCGCCTCGTTCTACAATTCGGGAGCCCAAGAGACCCAGTACTTC
. | TRBJ2-1 | TRBV15 | 17 | . | CATSRGGGRSSYNEQFF | TGTGCCACCAGCAGGGGGGGTGGACGGAGCTCCTACAATGAGCAGTTCTTC
. | TRBJ1-1 | TRBV29-1 | 15 | TRBD1 | CSVNGQGRMNTEAFF | TGCAGCGTGAACGGACAGGGTCGTATGAACACTGAAGCTTTCTTT
few | TRBJ2-7 | TRBV7-9 | 15 | TRBD2 | CASSSWTSGAYEQYF | TGTGCCAGCAGCTCCTGGACTAGCGGGGCCTACGAGCAGTACTTC
. | TRBJ1-4 | TRBV7-9 | 16 | . | CASSPPGFRDNEKLFF | TGTGCCAGCAGCCCCCCCGGTTTCCGGGATAATGAAAAACTGTTTTTT
. | TRBJ2-3 | TRBV18 | 16 | TRBD2 | CASALQAGGNTDTQYF | TGTGCCAGCGCCCTTCAGGCGGGGGGAAACACAGATACGCAGTATTTT
few | TRBJ1-1 | TRBV29-1 | 13 | . | CSVPRQEDTEAFF | TGCAGCGTCCCTCGACAGGAGGACACTGAAGCTTTCTTT
. | TRBJ1-2 | TRBV21-1 | 14 | . | CASSKEETVYGYTF | TGTGCCAGCAGCAAAGAGGAGACGGTTTATGGCTACACCTTC
once | TRBJ2-5 | TRBV6-1 | 14 | . | CASSKGTLQETQYF | TGTGCCAGCAGCAAGGGGACACTCCAAGAGACCCAGTACTTC
. | TRBJ2-2 | TRBV7-9 | 14 | . | CASSLQGTDGELFF | TGTGCCAGCAGCTTACAGGGAACGGACGGGGAGCTGTTTTTT
. | TRBJ2-2 | TRBV4-1 | 15 | TRBD1 | CASSPGTGSTGELFF | TGCGCCAGCAGCCCCGGGACAGGGTCCACCGGGGAGCTGTTTTTT
. | TRBJ2-7 | TRBV18 | 16 | TRBD2 | CASSRGDTSGGYEQYF | TGTGCCAGCTCACGGGGGGATACTAGCGGAGGGTACGAGCAGTACTTC
. | TRBJ2-5 | TRBV11-2 | 15 | . | CASSLESTSEETQYF | TGTGCCAGCAGCTTAGAGTCAACATCCGAAGAGACCCAGTACTTC
. | TRBJ2-3 | TRBV15 | 15 | TRBD2 | CATSKRSGATDTQYF | TGTGCCACCAGCAAACGTAGCGGGGCCACAGATACGCAGTATTTT
. | TRBJ1-1 | TRBV4-2 | 14 | . | CASSREGTNTEAFF | TGTGCCAGCAGCCGGGAGGGGACGAACACTGAAGCTTTCTTT
. | TRBJ1-3 | TRBV7-2 | 16 | . | CASSLGASGAGNTIYF | TGTGCCAGCAGCTTAGGGGCTTCAGGGGCTGGAAACACCATATATTTT
. | TRBJ2-3 | TRBV5-4 | 15 | . | CASSTRQRGTDTQYF | TGTGCCAGCAGCACGAGACAGAGAGGCACAGATACGCAGTATTTT
. | TRBJ2-3 | TRBV7-2 | 16 | . | CASSSGHGGLADTQYF | TGTGCCAGCAGCTCCGGTCACGGGGGGCTCGCAGATACGCAGTATTTT
. | TRBJ2-5 | TRBV7-9 | 12 | . | CASSLEPETQYF | TGTGCCAGCAGCTTAGAGCCCGAGACCCAGTACTTC
. | TRBJ2-1 | TRBV7-3 | 16 | TRBD2 | CASSQFGTSGNNEQFF | TGTGCCAGCAGCCAGTTTGGGACTAGCGGTAACAATGAGCAGTTCTTC
. | TRBJ2-3 | TRBV5-4 | 16 | TRBD1 | CASSPHPTGSTDTQYF | TGTGCCAGCAGCCCTCATCCGACAGGGAGCACAGATACGCAGTATTTT
. | TRBJ2-1 | TRBV6-1 | 14 | . | CASSEARASNEQFF | TGTGCCAGCAGTGAAGCCAGGGCCTCCAATGAGCAGTTCTTC
. | TRBJ1-2 | TRBV27 | 14 | . | CASSSLPTGYGYTF | TGTGCCAGCAGTTCTCTCCCTACAGGGTATGGCTACACCTTC
. | TRBJ2-7 | TRBV18 | 13 | . | CASSPIAAYEQYF | TGTGCCAGCTCACCAATTGCAGCCTACGAGCAGTACTTC
. | TRBJ2-7 | TRBV10-1 | 13 | TRBD2 | CASSAHRGGEQYF | TGCGCCAGCAGTGCCCACCGGGGGGGCGAGCAGTACTTC
. | TRBJ1-1 | TRBV6-1 | 14 | . | CAGEGGVENTEAFF | TGTGCCGGAGAGGGGGGGGTAGAGAACACTGAAGCTTTCTTT